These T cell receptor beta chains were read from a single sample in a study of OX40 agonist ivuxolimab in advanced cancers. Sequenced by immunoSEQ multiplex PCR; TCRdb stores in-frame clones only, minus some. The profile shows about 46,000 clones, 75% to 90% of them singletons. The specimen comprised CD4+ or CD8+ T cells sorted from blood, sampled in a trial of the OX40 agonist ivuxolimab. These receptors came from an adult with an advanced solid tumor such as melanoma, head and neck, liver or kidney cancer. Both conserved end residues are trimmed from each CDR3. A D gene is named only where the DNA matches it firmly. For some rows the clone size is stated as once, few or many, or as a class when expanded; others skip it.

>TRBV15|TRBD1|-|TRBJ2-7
ATSREPRTGAAYEQY
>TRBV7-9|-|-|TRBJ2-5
ASSLDSQETQY
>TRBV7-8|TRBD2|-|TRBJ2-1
ASSLVTSGRGEQF
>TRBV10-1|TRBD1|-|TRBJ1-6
ATGQVSRSYNSPLH
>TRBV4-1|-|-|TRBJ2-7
ASSQLYVTGMTYEQY
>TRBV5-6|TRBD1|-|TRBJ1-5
ASSAGTEGNQPQH
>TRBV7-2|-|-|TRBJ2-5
ASSHVGHAPY
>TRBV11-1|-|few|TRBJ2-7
ASSLDVSRSSYEQY
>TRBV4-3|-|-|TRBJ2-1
ASSQEETSPEMGQF
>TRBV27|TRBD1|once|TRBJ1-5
ASGPGQGLNQPQH
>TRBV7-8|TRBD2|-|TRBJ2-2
ASSVRHGLAGIPSITGELF
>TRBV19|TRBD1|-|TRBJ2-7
ASSPGTGILYEQY
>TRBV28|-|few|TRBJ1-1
ASSLGPLMNTEAF
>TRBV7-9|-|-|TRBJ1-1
ASSTTGGYTEAF
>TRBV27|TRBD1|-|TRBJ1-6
ASSSTGHSPLH
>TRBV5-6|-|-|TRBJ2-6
ASIYIKSQSRANVLT
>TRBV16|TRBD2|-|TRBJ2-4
ASSPHASGGSENIQY
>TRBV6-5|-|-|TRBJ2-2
ASSYLSGGELF
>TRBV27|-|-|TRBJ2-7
ASRWDRDTNYEQY
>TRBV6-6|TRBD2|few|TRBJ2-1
ASSYGSGSWDEQF
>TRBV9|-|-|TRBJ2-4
ASSDGTAIQY
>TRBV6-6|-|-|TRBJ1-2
ASSSLQGVYGYT
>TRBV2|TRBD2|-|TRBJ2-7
ASTTSPPAEQY
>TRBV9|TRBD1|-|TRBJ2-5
ASSETGTGKETQY
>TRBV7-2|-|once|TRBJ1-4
ASSSRGETNEKLF
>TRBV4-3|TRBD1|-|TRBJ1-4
ASSHRDSLNEKLF
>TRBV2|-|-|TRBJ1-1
ASTPWAGNTEAF
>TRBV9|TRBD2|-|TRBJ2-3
ASSATSGGLLDTQY
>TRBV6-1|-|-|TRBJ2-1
ASSANPPVTYSYNEQF
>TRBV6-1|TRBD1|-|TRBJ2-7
ASSEIVLGQGFYEQY
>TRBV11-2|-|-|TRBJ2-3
ASSLRLERQY
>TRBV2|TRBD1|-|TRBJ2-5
ASSDPRDRDSETQY
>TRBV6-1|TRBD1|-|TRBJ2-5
ASSGFPYVQGGKETQY
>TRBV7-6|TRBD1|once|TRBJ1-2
ASTNRDSYGYT
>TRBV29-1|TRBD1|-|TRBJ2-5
SVEAWEYRGQETQY
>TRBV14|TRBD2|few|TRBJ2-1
ASRGLAQEGFEQF
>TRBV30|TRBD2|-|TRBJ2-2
AWRRGLAGITGELF
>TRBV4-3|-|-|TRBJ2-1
ASSQDWGVGQDDEQF
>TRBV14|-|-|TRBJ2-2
ASSQEKGETNTGELF
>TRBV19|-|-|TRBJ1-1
ASSIWGTEAF
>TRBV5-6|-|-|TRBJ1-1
ASSLQGTEAF
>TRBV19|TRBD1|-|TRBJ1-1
ASSATGGGTEAF
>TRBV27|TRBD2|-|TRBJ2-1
ASRDGWSGLGVNEQF
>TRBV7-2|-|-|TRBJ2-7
ASSPSISYEQY
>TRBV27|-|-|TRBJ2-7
ASSQAGSSYEQY
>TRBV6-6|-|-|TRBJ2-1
ASSLKTYSYNEQF
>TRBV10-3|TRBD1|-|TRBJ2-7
AISSGQGALEQY
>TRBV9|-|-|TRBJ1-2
ASSVEVVTDYGYT
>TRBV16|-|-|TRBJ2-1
ASSLMENEQF